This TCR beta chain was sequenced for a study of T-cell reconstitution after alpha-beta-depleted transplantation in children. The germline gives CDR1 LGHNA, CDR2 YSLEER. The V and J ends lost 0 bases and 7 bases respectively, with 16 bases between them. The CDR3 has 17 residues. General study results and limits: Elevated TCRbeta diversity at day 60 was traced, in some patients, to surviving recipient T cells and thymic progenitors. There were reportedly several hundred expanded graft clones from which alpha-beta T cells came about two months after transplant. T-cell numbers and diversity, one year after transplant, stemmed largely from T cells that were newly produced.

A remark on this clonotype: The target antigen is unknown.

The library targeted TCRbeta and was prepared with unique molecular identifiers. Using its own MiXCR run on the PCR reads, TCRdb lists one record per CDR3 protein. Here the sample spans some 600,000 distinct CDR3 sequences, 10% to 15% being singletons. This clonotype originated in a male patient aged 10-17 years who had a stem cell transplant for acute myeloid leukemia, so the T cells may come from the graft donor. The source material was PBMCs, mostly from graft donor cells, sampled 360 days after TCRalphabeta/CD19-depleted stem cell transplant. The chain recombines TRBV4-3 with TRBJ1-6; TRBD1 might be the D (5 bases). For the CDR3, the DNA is TGCGCCAGCAGCCAAGAAATCAGGGCCACAGACAATTCACCCCTCCACTTT. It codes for CASSQEIRATDNSPLHF.